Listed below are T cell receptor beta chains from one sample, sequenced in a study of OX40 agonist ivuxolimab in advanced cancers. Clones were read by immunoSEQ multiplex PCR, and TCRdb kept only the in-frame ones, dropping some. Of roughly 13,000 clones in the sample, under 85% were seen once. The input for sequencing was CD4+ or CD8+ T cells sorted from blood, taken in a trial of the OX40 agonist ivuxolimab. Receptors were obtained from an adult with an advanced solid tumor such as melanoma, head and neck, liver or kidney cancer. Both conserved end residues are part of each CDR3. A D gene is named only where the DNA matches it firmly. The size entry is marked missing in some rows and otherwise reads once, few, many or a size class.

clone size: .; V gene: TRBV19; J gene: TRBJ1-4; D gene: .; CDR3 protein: CASRGGRGEKLFF; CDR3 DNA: TGTGCCAGTCGCGGAGGTAGGGGGGAAAAACTGTTTTTT
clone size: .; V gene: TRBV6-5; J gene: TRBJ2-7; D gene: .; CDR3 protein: CASSSPAGNPDEQYF; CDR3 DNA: TGTGCCAGCAGTTCACCCGCAGGGAATCCTGACGAGCAGTACTTC
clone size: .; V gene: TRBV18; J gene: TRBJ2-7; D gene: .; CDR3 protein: CASSPPTRGEQYF; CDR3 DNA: TGTGCCAGCTCACCACCGACTAGGGGCGAGCAGTACTTC
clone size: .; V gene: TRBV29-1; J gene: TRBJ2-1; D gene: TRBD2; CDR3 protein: CSVEGVLAGLGNEQFF; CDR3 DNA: TGCAGCGTTGAAGGAGTACTAGCGGGACTCGGTAATGAGCAGTTCTTC
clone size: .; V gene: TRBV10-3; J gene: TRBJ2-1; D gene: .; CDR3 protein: CAIREGSSRGDYNEQFF; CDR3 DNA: TGTGCCATCAGAGAAGGTAGCTCAAGAGGGGATTACAATGAGCAGTTCTTC
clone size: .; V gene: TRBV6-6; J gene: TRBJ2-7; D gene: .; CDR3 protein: CASRVGGLSSYEQYF; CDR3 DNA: TGTGCCAGCAGGGTTGGGGGCTTAAGCTCCTACGAGCAGTACTTC
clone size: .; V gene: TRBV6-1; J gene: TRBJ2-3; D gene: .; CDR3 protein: CASSEVGDTQYF; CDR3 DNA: TGTGCCAGCAGTGAAGTTGGAGATACGCAGTATTTT
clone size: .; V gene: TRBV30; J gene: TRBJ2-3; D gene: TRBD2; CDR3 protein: CAWRLGLAGESATQYF; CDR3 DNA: TGTGCCTGGAGGCTGGGACTAGCGGGAGAGTCAGCTACGCAGTATTTT
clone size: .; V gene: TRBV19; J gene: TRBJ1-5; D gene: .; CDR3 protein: CASSTYLDGSYSNQPQHF; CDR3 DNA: TGTGCCAGTAGTACCTATTTGGACGGTTCCTATAGCAATCAGCCCCAGCATTTT
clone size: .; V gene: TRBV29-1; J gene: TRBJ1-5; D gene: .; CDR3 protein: CSVVGVSNQPQHF; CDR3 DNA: TGCAGCGTTGTCGGGGTTAGCAATCAGCCCCAGCATTTT
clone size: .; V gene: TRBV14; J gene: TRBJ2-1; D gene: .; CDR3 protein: CASSQGGTYNEQFF; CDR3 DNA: TGTGCCAGCAGCCAAGGGGGTACATACAATGAGCAGTTCTTC
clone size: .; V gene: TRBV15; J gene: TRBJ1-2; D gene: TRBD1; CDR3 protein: CATSSGTGLFYGYTF; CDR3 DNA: TGTGCCACCAGCAGTGGGACAGGGCTTTTCTATGGCTACACCTTC
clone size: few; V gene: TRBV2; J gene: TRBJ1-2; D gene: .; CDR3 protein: CASSSSDTIYGYTF; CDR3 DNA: TGTGCCAGCAGTTCCTCAGACACGATCTATGGCTACACCTTC
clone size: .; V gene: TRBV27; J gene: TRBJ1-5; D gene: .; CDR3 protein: CASTLPGFGQPQHF; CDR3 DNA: TGTGCCAGCACCCTCCCAGGTTTCGGTCAGCCCCAGCATTTT
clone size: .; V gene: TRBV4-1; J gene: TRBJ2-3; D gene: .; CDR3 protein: CASSPTRGTDTQYF; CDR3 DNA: TGCGCCAGCAGCCCTACCCGGGGCACAGATACGCAGTATTTT
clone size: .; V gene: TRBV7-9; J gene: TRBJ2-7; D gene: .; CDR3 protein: CASSSGAGSSGEQYF; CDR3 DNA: TGTGCCAGCAGCTCGGGGGCGGGATCCTCCGGCGAGCAGTACTTC
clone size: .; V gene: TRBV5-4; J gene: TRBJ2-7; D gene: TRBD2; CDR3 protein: CASSEGLAFGEQYF; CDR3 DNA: TGTGCCAGCAGCGAGGGACTAGCCTTCGGCGAGCAGTACTTC